Described below is a single TCR beta chain sequence and its context. The data originate from a study of shared clonotypes between healthy human individuals. This CDR3 is 14 amino acids long. The germline CDR1 and CDR2 sequences are SGHTA and FQGNSA. Trimming cost V 5 bases and J 4 bases, with 15 bases left between them. The protocol was immunoSEQ multiplex PCR, while the TCRdb copy is restricted to in-frame clones and leaves out a portion. The profile shows 2 million to 3 million clones, 93% of them singletons. The chain recombines TRBV7-2 with TRBJ2-7; D possibly corresponds to TRBD1 (6 bases). Material: naive CD4+ T cells from PBMCs. As to subset: CD45RA+ positively selected. The TCR was taken from a man younger than 30 in good health. Some clones in this sample may be carry-over from other donors' samples. As DNA, the CDR3 is TGTGCCAGCAGCCGCTCTCAGGGGACGTACGAGCAGTACTTC. This encodes CASSRSQGTYEQYF.